The 25 T cell receptor beta chains listed next were all sequenced from one sample in a study of post-analysis software for immune sequencing data. The antigens of these receptors remain unknown. The TCR beta cDNA libraries contained unique molecular identifiers. One entry per CDR3 protein, called by TCRdb with MiXCR from the PCR reads. Of 750,000 to 950,000 distinct CDR3 sequences detected, 53% appear once; the ten largest clones hold 4.6%. Study findings and constraints: Patients used a handful of TRBV segments, including TRBV5-6, TRBV5-1 and TRBV20-1, more often than controls.

Sequencing input: blood. The receptor set was obtained from a girl aged 10 to 17 with multiple sclerosis.

CDR3 loop: CASSLWGQPQHF. CDR3 DNA sequence: TGTGCCAGCAGTTTATGGGGTCAGCCCCAGCATTTT. V is TRBV12-3 or TRBV12-4 and J is TRBJ1-5; D is ambiguous. This CDR3 is 12 amino acids long. V was cut by 2 bases and J by 6 bases, with 5 bases left in between.

The chain carries TRBV20-1 and TRBJ2-5; D could derive from TRBD1 or TRBD2 (5 bases each). The CDR3 spans 13 residues. Trimming removed 5 bases at V and 5 bases at J, with 15 bases between. Per germline, CDR1 DFQATT and CDR2 SNEGSKA (reference sequence). CDR3 in DNA: TGCAGTGCTCAGGGACCTACGGCGGAGACCCAGTACTTC. It codes for CSAQGPTAETQYF.

V is TRBV12-3 or TRBV12-4 and J is TRBJ2-3, with D possibly matching TRBD1 (6 bases). The CDR3 is 15 residues long. V dropped 5 bases and J dropped 1 base, with 13 bases sitting between them. The CDR3 here is CASSNRASGTDTQYF. For the CDR3, the DNA is TGTGCCAGCAGTAACAGGGCCTCGGGCACAGATACGCAGTATTTT.

CDR3: CASSYSPQGRPYEQYF. As DNA, the CDR3 is TGTGCCAGCAGTTACAGTCCGCAGGGGAGACCCTACGAGCAGTACTTC. This chain joins TRBV6-2 or TRBV6-3 and TRBJ2-7, with TRBD1 as a possible D gene (6 bases). V was pared by 2 bases and J by 2 bases, with 16 bases between. Per germline, CDR1 MNHEY and CDR2 SVGEGT. This CDR3 comprises 16 residues.

Details on this clonotype: A much larger clone lies one base from this, so it may be a read error. The chain is built from TRBV12-3 or TRBV12-4 and TRBJ2-1; D is possibly TRBD1 (8 bases). CDR3 length: 12 residues. Trimming removed 6 bases from V and 7 bases from J, with 10 bases in between. The CDR3 DNA follows: TGTGCCAGCAGACAGGGGGGGAATGAGCAGTTCTTC. It encodes CASRQGGNEQFF.

This clonotype was seen a few times. The V gene is TRBV15, the J gene TRBJ2-1, with 9 bases fitting TRBD2. From germline, CDR1 is LNHNV and CDR2 YYDKDF (reference sequence). The junction had 10 bases not matched to a gene; V was cut back by 0 bases and J by 4 bases. The CDR3 covers 18 residues. The CDR3 spells CATSRELSGGHQYNEQFF. In nucleotides, the CDR3 is TGTGCCACCAGCAGAGAGCTGAGCGGGGGGCACCAATACAATGAGCAGTTCTTC.

The genes are TRBV5-1 and TRBJ1-1; no reliable D call. There are 14 residues in the CDR3. The germline gives CDR1 SGHRS, CDR2 YFSETQ. Trimming shortened V by 0 bases and J by 1 base, and 7 bases separated the two germline ends. The CDR3 nucleotides are TGCGCCAGCAGCTTGGATCCAGGGAACACTGAAGCTTTCTTT. It translates to CASSLDPGNTEAFF.

The gene calls are TRBV11-2 and TRBJ2-5, with D uncertain. Trimming left V 5 bases short and J 2 bases short, with 9 bases between. Looked up from germline, CDR1 is SGHAT and CDR2 is FQNNGV. The CDR3 length is 13 residues. This chain's CDR3 is CASSRPVQETQYF. CDR3 bases: TGTGCCAGCAGCCGACCGGTGCAAGAGACCCAGTACTTC.

V is TRBV4-1 and J is TRBJ2-3; TRBD2 is a possible D gene (6 bases). The V gene's germline CDR1 is MGHRA and CDR2 YSYEKL. The V and J ends lost 6 bases and 4 bases respectively, with 11 bases between them. The CDR3 is 13 residues long. CDR3 in DNA: TGCGCCAGCAGTTCACTAGCCCCAGATACGCAGTATTTT. Translated: CASSSLAPDTQYF.

The chain is built from TRBV20-1 and TRBJ2-3, with D maybe TRBD2 (5 bases). Germline V gene lookup returns CDR1 DFQATT and CDR2 SNEGSKA (reference sequence). This CDR3 is built from 14 residues. The germline V and J ends were trimmed by 1 base and 3 bases, with 11 bases remaining between them. In nucleotides, the CDR3 is TGCAGTGCTAGAGGGGAAGCGGTGACAGATACGCAGTATTTT. Its translation is CSARGEAVTDTQYF.

V gene TRBV9 combines with J gene TRBJ2-3, with 10 bases identical to TRBD2. CDR3 length: 16 amino acids. CDR1 SGDLS and CDR2 YYNGEE come from the germline V gene. V lost 0 bases, J lost 1 base, and 2 bases stayed unmatched. For the CDR3, the DNA is TGTGCCAGCAGCGTAGAGCGGGGGGGCCGCACAGATACGCAGTATTTT. As protein: CASSVERGGRTDTQYF.

V and J are TRBV20-1 and TRBJ1-4; 9 bases are a match to TRBD1. The V gene's germline CDR1 is DFQATT and CDR2 SNEGSKA (reference sequence). The trim removed 2 bases at V and 1 base at J, leaving 8 bases unmatched. The CDR3 consists of 17 residues. The CDR3 spells CSARNRDRDITNEKLFF. DNA of the CDR3: TGCAGTGCTAGAAACCGGGACAGGGACATAACTAATGAAAAACTGTTTTTT.

The chain links TRBV20-1 to TRBJ1-2, with TRBD1 matching over 8 bases. CDR1 is DFQATT and CDR2 is SNEGSKA in the germline V gene (reference sequence). J lost 0 bases, V lost 3 bases, and 3 bases had no gene match. The CDR3 spans 14 residues. The CDR3 here is CSARQGAPNYGYTF. Written as DNA, the CDR3 is TGCAGTGCTAGGCAGGGGGCTCCTAACTATGGCTACACCTTC.

The chain carries TRBV7-8 and TRBJ2-5; D is perhaps TRBD2 (5 bases). CDR3 length: 15 amino acids. The V gene's germline CDR1 is SGHVS and CDR2 FQNEAQ. V was pared by 1 base and J by 3 bases, with 12 bases between. This CDR3 reads CASSLGTLWEETQYF. DNA for the CDR3: TGTGCCAGCAGCTTAGGGACTCTCTGGGAAGAGACCCAGTACTTC.

J is TRBJ2-3 and V is TRBV7-2, with 9 positions matching TRBD2. V was clipped by 3 bases and J by 9 bases; unmatched bases: 13. The germline gives CDR1 SGHTA, CDR2 FQGNSA. The CDR3 contains 16 residues. The DNA for the CDR3 is TGTGCCAGCAGCTTCGGCCAGCGGGGGGTCCTAGGGACGCAGTATTTT. It is translated as CASSFGQRGVLGTQYF.

The count of this clonotype is one. DNA of the CDR3: TGTGCCAGCAGCAGAGAAATCGCCTATAGCAATCAGCCCCAGCATTTT. It is translated as CASSREIAYSNQPQHF. V gene TRBV6-1 combines with J gene TRBJ1-5; D remains unclear. V was pared by 6 bases and J by 0 bases, with 15 bases between. CDR1 MNHNS and CDR2 SASEGT come from the germline V gene. This CDR3 comprises 16 residues.

This chain uses TRBV12-3 or TRBV12-4 with TRBJ1-1; D perhaps matches TRBD1 (5 bases). There are 13 residues in the CDR3. Trimming cost V 11 bases and J 5 bases, with 18 bases left between them. CDR3 in amino acids: CADRGDGWTEAFF. CDR3 in DNA: TGTGCCGACCGAGGGGACGGATGGACTGAAGCTTTCTTT.

The V and J genes are TRBV5-5 and TRBJ2-3, with a possible D match to TRBD2 (6 bases). The germline CDR1 and CDR2 sequences are SGHKS and YYEKEE (reference sequence). Trimming cost V 1 base and J 1 base, with 10 bases left between them. The CDR3 is made up of 15 amino acids. CDR3 in DNA: TGTGCCAGCAGCTTGAGGCGGGGTCGCACAGATACGCAGTATTTT. Encoded protein: CASSLRRGRTDTQYF.

This chain uses TRBV4-1 with TRBJ2-5; possibly TRBD1 for D (5 bases). V lost 2 bases to trimming and J lost 2 bases, with 6 bases between them. CDR3 size: 13 residues. Germline CDR1 reads MGHRA; CDR2 reads YSYEKL. CDR3 residues: CASSQPGQETQYF. In DNA, the CDR3 is TGCGCCAGCAGCCAACCAGGGCAAGAGACCCAGTACTTC.

This clonotype was detected only a few times. V is TRBV11-3 and J is TRBJ2-2; 8 bases fit TRBD1. The CDR3 has 15 amino acids. Germline CDR1 is SGHNT and CDR2 is YENEEA. V shed 4 bases and J 1 base; nucleotides not matched to a gene: 2. CDR3 in DNA: TGTGCCAGCAGCTCAGGACAGGGGAACACCGGGGAGCTGTTTTTT. Translating it yields CASSSGQGNTGELFF.

This clonotype was observed once. This rearrangement joins TRBV5-1 to TRBJ1-5; D remains unclear. Germline V lookup: CDR1 SGHRS, CDR2 YFSETQ. V dropped 0 bases and J dropped 3 bases, with 7 bases sitting between them. The CDR3 consists of 14 residues. CDR3 DNA sequence: TGCGCCAGCAGCTTGGATGTTAACAATCAGCCCCAGCATTTT. This translates into CASSLDVNNQPQHF. Full variable domain (remainder filled in from reference TRBV5-1 and TRBJ1-5): KAGVTQTPRYLIKTRGQQVTLSCSPISGHRSVSWYQQTPGQGLQFLFEYFSETQRNKGNFPGRFSGRQFSNSRSEMNVSTLELGDSALYLCASSLDVNNQPQHFGDGTRLSIL.

The J gene is TRBJ2-1, the V gene TRBV5-8, with 9 nucleotides matching TRBD2. Germline V gives CDR1 SGHTS, CDR2 YDEGEE. The CDR3 is 15 amino acids. Germline trimming cut 3 bases from V and 9 bases from J; bases unmatched to any gene: 10. CDR3 sequence: CASSSRPGLAIEQFF. CDR3 nucleotides: TGTGCCAGCAGCTCCAGACCGGGACTAGCCATTGAGCAGTTCTTC.

This clonotype was detected a few times. The chain carries TRBV24-1 and TRBJ2-3; 10 bases match TRBD2. V was clipped by 7 bases and J by 6 bases; unmatched bases: 12. The CDR3 runs 16 residues. Germline V gene data show CDR1 as KGHDR and CDR2 as SFDVKD. CDR3 sequence reads: CATSGIGAGGRDTQYF. CDR3 bases: TGTGCCACCAGCGGAATAGGAGCGGGGGGGCGGGATACGCAGTATTTT.

The rearrangement joins TRBV11-1 to TRBJ2-5; 7 bases agree with TRBD1. The germline gives CDR1 SGHAT, CDR2 FQDESV (reference sequence). V lost 1 base and J lost 5; bases outside the gene matches: 7. CDR3 length: 15 amino acids. The CDR3 loop is CASSLGQGLRETQYF. In DNA, the CDR3 is TGTGCCAGCAGCTTAGGACAGGGTCTGCGGGAGACCCAGTACTTC.

Remarks on this clonotype: Mismatch with germline at one junction end may stem from a read error. In nucleotides, the CDR3 is TGTGCCAGCAGCTCAGGGGGTAGCGGGGGGGCCTTTTTATCCTACGGGCAGTACTTC. This encodes CASSSGGSGGAFLSYGQYF. J is TRBJ2-7 and V is TRBV7-2, with 11 nucleotides matching TRBD2. This CDR3 contains 19 residues. Germline V gene data show CDR1 as SGHTA and CDR2 as FQGNSA.